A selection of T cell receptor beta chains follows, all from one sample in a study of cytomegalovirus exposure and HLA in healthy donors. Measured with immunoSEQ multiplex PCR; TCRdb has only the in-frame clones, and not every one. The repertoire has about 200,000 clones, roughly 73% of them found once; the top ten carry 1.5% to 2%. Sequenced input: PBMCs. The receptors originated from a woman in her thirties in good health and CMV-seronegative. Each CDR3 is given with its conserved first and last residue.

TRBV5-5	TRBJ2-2	CASSSGLAGDTGELFF
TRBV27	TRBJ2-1	CASSFSPYNEQFF
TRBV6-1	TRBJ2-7	CASTVGGLLPYEQYF
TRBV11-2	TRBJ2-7	CASSSLSGGYYEQYF
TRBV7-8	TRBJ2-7	CASRPSDSSYEQYF
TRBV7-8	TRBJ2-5	CASSYLDRKPGLTTETQYF
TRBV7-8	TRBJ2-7	CASSLGAHEQYF
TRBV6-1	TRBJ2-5	CASSVSLGLAEETQYF
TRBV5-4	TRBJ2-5	CASSLATGLETQYF
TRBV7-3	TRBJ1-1	CASSPGGRGHNTEAFF
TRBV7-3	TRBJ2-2	CASSLAGTGELFF
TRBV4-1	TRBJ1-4	CASSQGTGGNEKLFF
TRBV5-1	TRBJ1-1	CASREGTGSTEAFF
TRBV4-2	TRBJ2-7	CASSPTGYEQYF
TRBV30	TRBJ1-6	CAWSRTGNNSPLHF
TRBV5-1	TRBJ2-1	CASSPGPPSGRPGNEQFF
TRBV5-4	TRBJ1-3	CASSLAGGNTIYF